Below are 9 T cell receptor beta chains sequenced from a single sample in a study of blood T cells in healthy people across ages. Primed by a sample-barcoded 5' primer and a J-beta primer mix, a second PCR proceeded for roughly 7 to 11 cycles. TCRdb re-analysed the 5' RACE reads in MiXCR, keeping a single row per CDR3 protein. The data show around 1,900,000 distinct CDR3 sequences, roughly two fifths seen once. The specimen sequenced was blood. Receptor source: a human donor in good health.

The genes are TRBV28 and TRBJ1-4; D is possibly TRBD1 (5 bases). Trimming pared 7 bases from V and 10 bases from J, leaving 22 bases between. CDR1 is MDHEN and CDR2 is SYDVKM in the germline V gene. CDR3 length equals 15 residues. In DNA form, the CDR3 reads TGTGCCAGCACCTTGGGGCCAGGCCGCCTGGTAAAACTGTTTTTT. Protein: CASTLGPGRLVKLFF. The complete variable domain, with remaining parts taken from reference TRBV28 and TRBJ1-4, reads DVKVTQSSRYLVKRTGEKVFLECVQDMDHENMFWYRQDPGLGLRLIYFSYDVKMKEKGDIPEGYSVSREKKERFSLILESASTNQTSMYLCASTLGPGRLVKLFFGSGTQLSVL.

The V call is TRBV4-3, the J call TRBJ2-3, with TRBD2 matching over 9 bases. J was trimmed by 13 bases and V by 1 base; bases with no gene match: 12. This CDR3 contains 15 residues. Germline V lookup: CDR1 LGHNA, CDR2 YSLEER. CDR3 amino acids: CASSQVAGDLLEEYF. CDR3 nucleotide sequence: TGCGCCAGCAGCCAAGTAGCGGGGGATTTACTTGAGGAGTATTTT.

A few counts support this clonotype. V is TRBV28 and J is TRBJ2-7, with 8 bases lining up with TRBD1. In germline, CDR1 is MDHEN, CDR2 SYDVKM. The J segment lost 2 bases and the V segment lost 8 bases, leaving 5 bases of the junction unmatched. The length of the CDR3 is 13 residues. The CDR3 bases are TGTGCCAGCGAAGCAGGGGGCCCCTACGAGCAGTACTTC. This encodes CASEAGGPYEQYF. Based on the CDR3 plus reference TRBV28 and TRBJ2-7, the full variable domain is DVKVTQSSRYLVKRTGEKVFLECVQDMDHENMFWYRQDPGLGLRLIYFSYDVKMKEKGDIPEGYSVSREKKERFSLILESASTNQTSMYLCASEAGGPYEQYFGPGTRLTVT.

The chain carries TRBV12-3 or TRBV12-4 and TRBJ2-1; D is tentatively TRBD1 or TRBD2 (5 bases each). V was cut by 5 bases and J by 13 bases, with 21 bases left in between. The CDR3 contains 14 residues. CDR3 sequence: CASSPDDRGGFQFF. The CDR3 DNA follows: TGTGCCAGCAGTCCCGATGATCGGGGCGGGTTTCAGTTCTTC.

The J gene is TRBJ2-3, the V gene TRBV28, with D unclear. In germline, CDR1 is MDHEN, CDR2 SYDVKM. Between the trimmed V and J ends, which lost 5 bases and 2 bases, there was a span of 17 bases. The CDR3 has 16 residues. The DNA of the CDR3 is TGTGCCAGCAGTCCTTCCACTCCAGCAAACACAGATACGCAGTATTTT. Residues: CASSPSTPANTDTQYF.

This clonotype was detected ten times or more. The chain links TRBV7-2 to TRBJ2-7, with 12 bases lining up with TRBD2. The germline gives CDR1 SGHTA, CDR2 FQGNSA. The CDR3 loop spans 17 amino acids. V trimming: 5 bases; J trimming: 6 bases; junction bases outside the gene matches: 14. The CDR3 bases are TGTGCCAGCAGCCCCTACGGGGCTAGCGGGGGGGCTCTCGAGCAGTACTTC. Translated: CASSPYGASGGALEQYF.

The DNA for the CDR3 is TGTGCCAGCAGTTCCCGCGACAAGTCCGAAAACATTCAGTACTTC. Protein product: CASSSRDKSENIQYF. The chain combines TRBV28 with TRBJ2-4, with D hard to call. The CDR3 is made up of 15 amino acids. Germline CDR1 is MDHEN and CDR2 is SYDVKM. Trimming took off 4 bases at V and 5 bases at J, with 15 bases between the two ends.

The chain employs TRBV20-1 and TRBJ2-3; tentatively, D is TRBD2 (5 bases). The length of the CDR3 is 15 residues. Germline lookup yields CDR1 DFQATT and CDR2 SNEGSKA (reference sequence). V was trimmed by 6 bases and J by 4 bases, leaving 20 bases between them. CDR3: CSARRTPEVADTQYF. CDR3 in DNA: TGCAGTGCCAGGCGGACTCCGGAGGTTGCAGATACGCAGTATTTT.

This chain uses TRBV6-1 with TRBJ2-3; D uncertain. Trimming left V 6 bases short and J 3 bases short, with 10 bases between. Germline assignment: CDR1 MNHNS and CDR2 SASEGT. The CDR3 extends over 13 amino acids. The CDR3 DNA reads TGTGCCAGCAGACCCACCTTTACAGATACGCAGTATTTT. Its translation is CASRPTFTDTQYF.